Presented here are 21 T cell receptor beta chains from one specimen sequenced in a study of blood T cell repertoires in COVID-19. Produced via immunoSEQ multiplex PCR; TCRdb's table is partial and in-frame only. The sample has 140,000 to 150,000 clones, approximately 80% seen once. Material for sequencing was peripheral blood. These receptors came from a man aged 60 to 69 with active or convalescent COVID-19.

This clone came up a few times. The chain carries TRBV5-1 and TRBJ2-1; TRBD1 aligns across 7 bases. The CDR3 sequence is 15 residues long. Per germline, CDR1 SGHRS and CDR2 YFSETQ. After removal of 3 bases from V and 6 bases from J, the junction contained 9 bases not matched to a gene. CDR3 residues: CASSWSQGRGNEQFF. In nucleotides, the CDR3 is TGCGCCAGCAGCTGGTCACAGGGGCGCGGCAATGAGCAGTTCTTC. The full variable domain, with the rest looked up from reference TRBV5-1 and TRBJ2-1, is KAGVTQTPRYLIKTRGQQVTLSCSPISGHRSVSWYQQTPGQGLQFLFEYFSETQRNKGNFPGRFSGRQFSNSRSEMNVSTLELGDSALYLCASSWSQGRGNEQFFGPGTRLTVL.

This clone was seen once. V usage is TRBV6-2 or TRBV6-3 and J usage is TRBJ2-1; D unclear. The CDR3 totals 16 residues. V lost 5 bases and J 6 bases, leaving 20 bases between the germline ends. Germline values: CDR1 MNHEY, CDR2 SVGEGT. CDR3 loop: CASSPPRRLMGNEQFF. The CDR3 coding sequence is TGTGCCAGCAGTCCCCCGCGGCGATTGATGGGCAATGAGCAGTTCTTC.

The CDR3 nucleotides are TGTGCCAGCAGCTTTGCGGGGATCACAGATACGCAGTATTTT. Translating gives CASSFAGITDTQYF. This rearrangement joins TRBV5-4 to TRBJ2-3; D is possibly TRBD2 (6 bases). Looked up from germline, CDR1 is SGHNT and CDR2 is YYREEE (reference sequence). With 2 bases removed from V and 2 bases from J, the gap between germline ends came to 9 bases. The CDR3 length is 14 residues. The complete variable domain, with remaining parts taken from reference TRBV5-4 and TRBJ2-3, reads ETGVTQSPTHLIKTRGQQVTLRCSSQSGHNTVSWYQQALGQGPQFIFQYYREEENGRGNFPPRFSGLQFPNYSSELNVNALELDDSALYLCASSFAGITDTQYFGPGTRLTVL.

This clone was seen once. The J gene is TRBJ2-3, the V gene TRBV2; a weak D match, TRBD2 (6 bases). There are 15 residues in the CDR3. CDR1 is SNHLY and CDR2 is FYNNEI in the germline V gene. V was trimmed by 2 bases and J by 1 base, leaving 10 bases between them. The CDR3 here is CASSERGLGTDTQYF. The CDR3, as DNA: TGTGCCAGCAGTGAACGGGGACTGGGCACAGATACGCAGTATTTT.

The V call is TRBV19, the J call TRBJ1-5; 8 bases are a match to TRBD1. V shed 5 bases and J 6 bases; nucleotides not matched to a gene: 6. Germline-derived CDR1 and CDR2 are LNHDA and SQIVND (reference sequence). The CDR3 has 14 amino acids. The CDR3 sequence: CASSDRGGGQPQHF. The CDR3 nucleotides are TGTGCCAGTAGTGACAGGGGTGGGGGTCAGCCCCAGCATTTT. Full variable domain (remainder filled in from reference TRBV19 and TRBJ1-5): DGGITQSPKYLFRKEGQNVTLSCEQNLNHDAMYWYRQDPGQGLRLIYYSQIVNDFQKGDIAEGYSVSREKKESFPLTVTSAQKNPTAFYLCASSDRGGGQPQHFGDGTRLSIL.

This chain links TRBV19 with TRBJ1-2, with TRBD1 identical over 8 bases. Germline V CDR1 and CDR2: LNHDA, SQIVND (reference sequence). CDR3 length: 16 amino acids. The junction had 7 bases not matched to a gene; V was cut back by 3 bases and J by 1 base. Here the CDR3 DNA reads TGTGCCAGTAGTATCTCAGCAGGGGGCAATAACTATGGCTACACCTTC. Translated, it gives CASSISAGGNNYGYTF.

The chain combines TRBV10-1 with TRBJ2-1; 8 bases line up with TRBD1. Germline CDR1 is WNHNN and CDR2 is SYGVQD (reference sequence). The CDR3 totals 14 residues. The V gene end was trimmed by 2 bases and the J gene end by 9 bases; junction bases not matched to a gene: 6. The CDR3 spells CASSEGQGITEQFF. The CDR3 bases are TGCGCCAGCAGTGAGGGACAGGGCATCACTGAGCAGTTCTTC.

V usage is TRBV30 and J usage is TRBJ2-3; TRBD2 agrees at 8 bases. V lost 4 bases and J lost 2; bases outside the gene matches: 5. CDR1 GTSNPN and CDR2 SVGIG come from the germline V gene (reference sequence). This CDR3 is 14 amino acids long. The DNA of the CDR3 is TGTGCCTGGACTAAGCGGGGGTCCACAGATACGCAGTATTTT. The encoded protein is CAWTKRGSTDTQYF.

This clone was found a few times. The V gene is TRBV29-1, the J gene TRBJ1-1; D might be TRBD1 (5 bases). The germline V gene has CDR1 SQVTM and CDR2 ANQGSEA. Trimming took off 7 bases at V and 7 bases at J, with 13 bases between the two ends. The CDR3 is made up of 11 amino acids. In DNA form, the CDR3 reads TGCAGCGCAGGGACGCGGGGTGAAGCTTTCTTT. Amino acids: CSAGTRGEAFF.

V usage is TRBV9 and J usage is TRBJ2-3; 7 bases align to TRBD2. The germline CDR1 and CDR2 sequences are SGDLS and YYNGEE. There are 14 residues in the CDR3. V lost 2 bases and J lost 2; bases outside the gene matches: 2. For the CDR3, the DNA is TGTGCCAGCAGCGTGGAGCGGGACACAGATACGCAGTATTTT. Its translation is CASSVERDTDTQYF.

The chain employs TRBV5-4 and TRBJ2-1; 7 positions match TRBD2. Trimming removed 0 bases from V and 2 bases from J; junction bases left unmatched: 2. The CDR3 spans 15 residues. Per germline, CDR1 SGHNT and CDR2 YYREEE (reference sequence). Here the CDR3 DNA reads TGTGCCAGCAGCTTGGGCGGGGGTCCCTACAATGAGCAGTTCTTC. Protein product: CASSLGGGPYNEQFF. Full variable domain (outside the CDR3, taken from reference TRBV5-4 and TRBJ2-1): ETGVTQSPTHLIKTRGQQVTLRCSSQSGHNTVSWYQQALGQGPQFIFQYYREEENGRGNFPPRFSGLQFPNYSSELNVNALELDDSALYLCASSLGGGPYNEQFFGPGTRLTVL.

This rearrangement joins TRBV29-1 to TRBJ1-2; no definite D call. CDR3 length equals 13 residues. Per germline, CDR1 SQVTM and CDR2 ANQGSEA. With 3 bases removed from V and 0 bases from J, the gap between germline ends came to 8 bases. CDR3 sequence reads: CSVEGRSNYGYTF. The CDR3 nucleotides read TGCAGCGTTGAGGGCAGATCTAACTATGGCTACACCTTC. Based on the CDR3 plus reference TRBV29-1 and TRBJ1-2, the full variable domain is SAVISQKPSRDICQRGTSLTIQCQVDSQVTMMFWYRQQPGQSLTLIATANQGSEATYESGFVIDKFPISRPNLTFSTLTVSNMSPEDSSIYLCSVEGRSNYGYTFGSGTRLTVV.

CDR3 DNA sequence: TGTGCCAGCTCACCAAGAACCTCCGGGACAGCGGACTCTGGAAACACCATATATTTT. Protein: CASSPRTSGTADSGNTIYF. V gene TRBV18 combines with J gene TRBJ1-3, with 7 bases identical to TRBD1. Germline-derived CDR1 and CDR2 are KGHSH and LQKENI. CDR3 length equals 19 residues. Trimming at V came to 2 bases and at J to 0 bases, leaving 13 bases not matched to a gene.

The chain combines TRBV19 with TRBJ2-2; 8 positions match TRBD1. The V gene's germline CDR1 is LNHDA and CDR2 SQIVND (reference sequence). V dropped 4 bases and J dropped 1; count of bases not matched to a gene: 8. This CDR3 is built from 17 residues. For the CDR3, the DNA is TGTGCCAGTAGTAAAAGACGGACAGGGATGAACACCGGGGAGCTGTTTTTT. Its translation: CASSKRRTGMNTGELFF.

The gene calls are TRBV6-8 and TRBJ1-4; 8 bases line up with TRBD1. This CDR3 is built from 15 residues. Trimming cost V 5 bases and J 5 bases; bases outside gene matches: 7. Germline lookup yields CDR1 MNHGY and CDR2 SAAAGT. CDR3 DNA: TGTGCCAGCAGTCCGGTCCGGGACAGGAATGAAAAACTGTTTTTT. It translates to CASSPVRDRNEKLFF.

The J gene is TRBJ2-2, the V gene TRBV18; 9 nucleotides line up with TRBD2. The CDR3 consists of 21 residues. Germline trimming cut 3 bases from V and 0 bases from J; bases unmatched to any gene: 17. Germline-derived CDR1 and CDR2 are KGHSH and LQKENI. The CDR3 DNA follows: TGTGCCAGCTCACCCCAATGGCGTCCCCTAGCGGGAACCGCGAACACCGGGGAGCTGTTTTTT. Its translation is CASSPQWRPLAGTANTGELFF.

This clone was detected a few times. This chain links TRBV6-5 with TRBJ2-3; TRBD1 aligns across 8 bases. With V trimmed by 3 bases and J by 0 bases, 5 bases remained unmatched. This CDR3 is 16 amino acids long. Germline CDR1 is MNHEY and CDR2 is SVGAGI. The CDR3 protein is CASSYFGQGSTDTQYF. As DNA, the CDR3 is TGTGCCAGCAGTTATTTCGGACAGGGAAGCACAGATACGCAGTATTTT.

The V call is TRBV19, the J call TRBJ1-3, with 9 bases aligning to TRBD1. In germline, CDR1 is LNHDA, CDR2 SQIVND (reference sequence). V trimming: 5 bases; J trimming: 0 bases; junction bases outside the gene matches: 11. The CDR3 length is 18 residues. The CDR3 region has the DNA TGTGCCAGTAGTTCCCTCCGGGACAGGGTTCGCTCTGGAAACACCATATATTTT. It yields the protein CASSSLRDRVRSGNTIYF.

The V call is TRBV12-5, the J call TRBJ2-5, with 12 bases aligning to TRBD2. Germline V CDR1 and CDR2: LGHNT, FRNRAP. The CDR3 has 13 residues. V shed 9 bases and J 2 bases; nucleotides not matched to a gene: 1. The CDR3 is CASGLAGQETQYF. In DNA form, the CDR3 reads TGTGCTAGCGGACTAGCGGGGCAAGAGACCCAGTACTTC. The entire variable domain, with the rest obtained from reference TRBV12-5 and TRBJ2-5, is as follows: DARVTQTPRHKVTEMGQEVTMRCQPILGHNTVFWYRQTMMQGLELLAYFRNRAPLDDSGMPKDRFSAEMPDATLATLKIQPSEPRDSAVYFCASGLAGQETQYFGPGTRLLVL.

The chain links TRBV5-8 to TRBJ1-1, with D possibly matching TRBD1 (6 bases). Germline-derived CDR1 and CDR2 are SGHTS and YDEGEE. Trimming removed 5 bases at V and 0 bases at J, with 11 bases between. CDR3 length equals 14 residues. DNA of the CDR3: TGTGCCAGCAGATTAAGGGGGATGAACACTGAAGCTTTCTTT. It yields the protein CASRLRGMNTEAFF.

J is TRBJ2-1 and V is TRBV4-1; TRBD2 matches 12 bases. Germline CDR1 reads MGHRA; CDR2 reads YSYEKL. The CDR3 consists of 17 residues. The ends lost 0 bases at V and 5 bases at J; junction bases unmatched: 5. The CDR3 DNA reads as TGCGCCAGCAGCCAAGAGGAGAGACTAGCGGGAGACAATGAGCAGTTCTTC. It is translated as CASSQEERLAGDNEQFF.